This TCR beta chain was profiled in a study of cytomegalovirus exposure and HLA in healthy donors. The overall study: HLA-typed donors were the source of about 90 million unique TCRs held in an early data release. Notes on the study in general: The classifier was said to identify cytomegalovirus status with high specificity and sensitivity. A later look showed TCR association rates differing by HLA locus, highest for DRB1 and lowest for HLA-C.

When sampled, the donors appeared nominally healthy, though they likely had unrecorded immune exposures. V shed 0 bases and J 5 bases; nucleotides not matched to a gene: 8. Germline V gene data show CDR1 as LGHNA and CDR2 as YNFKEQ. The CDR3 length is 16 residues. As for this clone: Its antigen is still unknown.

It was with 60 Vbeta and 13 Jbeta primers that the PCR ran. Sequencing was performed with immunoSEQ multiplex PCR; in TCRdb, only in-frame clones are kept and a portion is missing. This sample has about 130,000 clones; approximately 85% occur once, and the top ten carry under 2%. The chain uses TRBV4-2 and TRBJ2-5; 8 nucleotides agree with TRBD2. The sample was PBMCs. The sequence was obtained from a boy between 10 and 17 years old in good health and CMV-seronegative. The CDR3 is CASSQDPSGGRETQYF. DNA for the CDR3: TGTGCCAGCAGCCAAGATCCCAGCGGGGGCCGGGAGACCCAGTACTTC.